Described below is a single TCR beta chain sequence and its context. The antigen is unknown. TCRdb re-derived calls from the reads in MiXCR, one entry per CDR3 protein. The sample lists approximately 500,000 distinct CDR3 sequences, 16% occurring once. This record belongs to a study of T cell repertoires in cytomegalovirus infection. Regarding the study as a whole: Based on cumulative public TCR beta family frequency, carriers of CMV plus the relevant HLA were identified. Clonotypes of TCR beta that were HLA-C-restricted and CMV-specific dominated the ex vivo response.

V lost 2 bases and J 6 bases, leaving 4 bases between the germline ends. The CDR3 sequence is 12 residues long. Germline V gene data show CDR1 as SGHDN and CDR2 as FVKESK. This sequence originates from a human donor in good health (CMV status not recorded). Some clones in this sample may be carry-over from other donors' samples. The sequenced sample was CD8+ T cells from PBMCs. This sequence joins TRBV14 and TRBJ2-2; D gene unclear. CDR3 nucleotide sequence: TGTGCCAGCAGCCAAAGGCCCGGGGAGCTGTTTTTT. Its translation is CASSQRPGELFF.